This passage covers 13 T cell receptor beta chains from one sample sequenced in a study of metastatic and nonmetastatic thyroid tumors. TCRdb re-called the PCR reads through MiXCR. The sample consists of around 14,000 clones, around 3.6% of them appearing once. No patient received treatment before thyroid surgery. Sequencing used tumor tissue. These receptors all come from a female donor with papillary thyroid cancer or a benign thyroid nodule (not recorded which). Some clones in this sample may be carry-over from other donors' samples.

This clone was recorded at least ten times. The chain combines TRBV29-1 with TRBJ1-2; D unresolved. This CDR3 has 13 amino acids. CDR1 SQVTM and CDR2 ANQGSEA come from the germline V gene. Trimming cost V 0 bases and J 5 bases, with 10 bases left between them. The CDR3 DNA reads TGCAGCGTTGAAGATCCCATCGCGTATGGCTACACCTTC. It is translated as CSVEDPIAYGYTF.

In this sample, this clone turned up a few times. Here the CDR3 reads CSARDPSARRGSTDTQYF. DNA for the CDR3: TGCAGTGCTAGAGATCCGTCTGCGAGGCGGGGATCCACAGATACGCAGTATTTT. The rearrangement joins TRBV20-1 to TRBJ2-3, with D perhaps matching TRBD2 (6 bases). The CDR3 has 18 residues. Germline V gene sequence: CDR1 DFQATT, CDR2 SNEGSKA (reference sequence). V was clipped by 0 bases and J by 2 bases, with 21 bases between them.

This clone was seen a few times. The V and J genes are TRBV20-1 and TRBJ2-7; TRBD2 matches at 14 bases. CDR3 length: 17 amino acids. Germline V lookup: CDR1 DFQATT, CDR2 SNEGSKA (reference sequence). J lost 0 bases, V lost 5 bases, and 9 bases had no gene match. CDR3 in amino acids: CSAEPGLAGALSYEQYF. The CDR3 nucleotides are TGCAGTGCTGAGCCGGGACTAGCGGGAGCCCTCTCCTACGAGCAGTACTTC.

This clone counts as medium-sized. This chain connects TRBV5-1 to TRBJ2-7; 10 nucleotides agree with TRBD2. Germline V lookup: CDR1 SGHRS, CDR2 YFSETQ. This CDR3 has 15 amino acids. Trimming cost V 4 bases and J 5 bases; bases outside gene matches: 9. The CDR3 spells CASSPDPGLANEQYF. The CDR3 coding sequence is TGCGCCAGCAGCCCGGATCCGGGACTAGCGAACGAGCAGTACTTC.

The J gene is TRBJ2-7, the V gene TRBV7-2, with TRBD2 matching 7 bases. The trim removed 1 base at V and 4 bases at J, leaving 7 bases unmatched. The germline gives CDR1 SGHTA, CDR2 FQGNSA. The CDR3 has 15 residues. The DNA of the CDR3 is TGTGCCAGCAGCTTAGACAGCGGGGTGGGTTACGAGCAGTACTTC. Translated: CASSLDSGVGYEQYF. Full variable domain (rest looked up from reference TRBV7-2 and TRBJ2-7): GAGVSQSPSNKVTEKGKDVELRCDPISGHTALYWYRQSLGQGLEFLIYFQGNSAPDKSGLPSDRFSAERTGGSVSTLTIQRTQQEDSAVYLCASSLDSGVGYEQYFGPGTRLTVT.

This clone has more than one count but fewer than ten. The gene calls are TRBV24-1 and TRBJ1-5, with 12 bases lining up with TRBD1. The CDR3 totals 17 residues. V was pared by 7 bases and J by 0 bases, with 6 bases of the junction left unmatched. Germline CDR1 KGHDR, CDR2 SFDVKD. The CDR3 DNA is TGTGCCACCAGCGGGACAGGGGGCGATTTTAGCAATCAGCCCCAGCATTTT. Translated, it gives CATSGTGGDFSNQPQHF.

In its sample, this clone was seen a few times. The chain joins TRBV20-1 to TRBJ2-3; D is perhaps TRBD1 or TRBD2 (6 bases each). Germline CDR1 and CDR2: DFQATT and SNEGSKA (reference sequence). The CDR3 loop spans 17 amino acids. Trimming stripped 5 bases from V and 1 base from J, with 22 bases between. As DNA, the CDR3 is TGCAGTGCTCCGCTCAAGTTCGGGGGCCTAGGCACAGATACGCAGTATTTT. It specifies CSAPLKFGGLGTDTQYF.

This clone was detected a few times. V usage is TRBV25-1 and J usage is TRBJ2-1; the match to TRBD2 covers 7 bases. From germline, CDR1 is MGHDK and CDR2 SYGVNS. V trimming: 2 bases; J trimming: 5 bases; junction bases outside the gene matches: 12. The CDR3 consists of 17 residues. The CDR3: CASSEKRGLGLNNEQFF. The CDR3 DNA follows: TGTGCCAGCAGTGAAAAGCGGGGCCTAGGGTTAAACAATGAGCAGTTCTTC. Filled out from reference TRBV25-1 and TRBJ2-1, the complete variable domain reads EADIYQTPRYLVIGTGKKITLECSQTMGHDKMYWYQQDPGMELHLIHYSYGVNSTEKGDLSSESTVSRIRTEHFPLTLESARPSHTSQYLCASSEKRGLGLNNEQFFGPGTRLTVL.

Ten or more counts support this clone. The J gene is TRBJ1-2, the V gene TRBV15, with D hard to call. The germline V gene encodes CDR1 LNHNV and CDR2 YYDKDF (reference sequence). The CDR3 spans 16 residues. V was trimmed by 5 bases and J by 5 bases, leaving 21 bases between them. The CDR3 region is CATSGPADDWGYGYTF. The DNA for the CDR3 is TGTGCCACCAGCGGACCAGCGGACGACTGGGGATATGGCTACACCTTC.

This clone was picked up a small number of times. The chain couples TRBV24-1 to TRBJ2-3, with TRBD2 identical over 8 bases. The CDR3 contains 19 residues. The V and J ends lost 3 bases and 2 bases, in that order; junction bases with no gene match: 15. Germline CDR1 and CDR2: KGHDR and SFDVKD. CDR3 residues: CATSDGGEVVAGLTDTQYF. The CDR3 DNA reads TGTGCCACCAGTGATGGCGGAGAGGTGGTAGCGGGACTCACAGATACGCAGTATTTT.

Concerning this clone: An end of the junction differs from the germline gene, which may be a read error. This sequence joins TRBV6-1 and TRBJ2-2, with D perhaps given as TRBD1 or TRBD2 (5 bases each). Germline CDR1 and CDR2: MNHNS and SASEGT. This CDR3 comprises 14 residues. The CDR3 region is CASRPRTNTGELSF. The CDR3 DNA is TGTGCCAGCAGACCCCGGACAAACACCGGGGAGCTGTCTTTT.

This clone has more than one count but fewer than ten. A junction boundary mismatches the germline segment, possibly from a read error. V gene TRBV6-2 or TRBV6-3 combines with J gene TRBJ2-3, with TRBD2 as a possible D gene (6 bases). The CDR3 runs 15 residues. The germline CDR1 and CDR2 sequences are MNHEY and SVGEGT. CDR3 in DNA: TGTGCCAGCAGTTACCGGGCGGGAAGCACATATACGCAGTATTTT. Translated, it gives CASSYRAGSTYTQYF.

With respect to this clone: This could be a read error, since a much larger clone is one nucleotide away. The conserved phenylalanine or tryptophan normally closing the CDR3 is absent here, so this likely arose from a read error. In DNA form, the CDR3 reads TGTGCCAGCAGTTTATCGAGGCCAGATACGCAGTATTCT. Its translation is CASSLSRPDTQYS. V gene TRBV27 combines with J gene TRBJ2-3, with D unclear. The CDR3 is 13 residues long. Germline values: CDR1 MNHEY, CDR2 SMNVEV (reference sequence). The V gene lost 0 bases and the J gene lost 4 bases, with 5 bases spanning the gap.